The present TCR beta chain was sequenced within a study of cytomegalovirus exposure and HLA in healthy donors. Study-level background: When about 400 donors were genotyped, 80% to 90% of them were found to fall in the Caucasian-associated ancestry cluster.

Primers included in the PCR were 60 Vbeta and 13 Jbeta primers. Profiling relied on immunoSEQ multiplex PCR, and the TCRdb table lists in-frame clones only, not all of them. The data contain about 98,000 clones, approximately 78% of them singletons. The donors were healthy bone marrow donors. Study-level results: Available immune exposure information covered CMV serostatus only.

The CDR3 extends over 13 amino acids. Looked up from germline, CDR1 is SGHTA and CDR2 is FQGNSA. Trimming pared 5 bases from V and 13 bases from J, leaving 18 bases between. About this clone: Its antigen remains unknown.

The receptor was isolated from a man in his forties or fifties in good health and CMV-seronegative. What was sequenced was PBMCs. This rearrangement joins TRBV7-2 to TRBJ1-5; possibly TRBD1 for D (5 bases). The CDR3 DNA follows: TGTGCCAGCAGCCCTATCGGGCGGGACCAACAGCATTTT. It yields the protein CASSPIGRDQQHF.